This record covers a single T cell receptor (beta chain). Its specificity is not known. The data are from a study of cytomegalovirus exposure and HLA in healthy donors. The PCR was carried out with 60 Vbeta primers and 13 Jbeta primers. Using immunoSEQ multiplex PCR, the repertoire was profiled, and TCRdb retains in-frame clones only, with some absent. This table holds 200,000 to 250,000 clones, approximately 88% found once. Notes on the study in general: A later analysis linked 15,000 to 20,000 TCR beta sequences to HLA alleles at 0.05 false discovery rate.

Germline lookup yields CDR1 MNHEY and CDR2 SMNVEV (reference sequence). V lost 0 bases and J 2 bases, leaving 10 bases between the germline ends. The CDR3 runs 15 residues. The V and J genes are TRBV27 and TRBJ2-5; maybe TRBD1 (6 bases). This receptor was identified in a boy aged 2-9 years in good health and CMV-seronegative. The sequenced sample was PBMCs. CDR3 sequence: CASSLSRQAQETQYF. As DNA, the CDR3 is TGTGCCAGCAGTTTATCGAGACAGGCGCAAGAGACCCAGTACTTC.